The subject of this entry is one TCR beta chain. The antigen remains undetermined. This entry belongs to a study of vaccination effects on CD4 cells after COVID-19. This CDR3 is 12 amino acids long. Germline CDR1 and CDR2: GTSNPN and SVGIG (reference sequence). V gave up 3 bases and J gave up 4 bases, with 9 bases separating them. Using viral peptide pools, the ViraFEST assay grew out antigen-specific CD4+ T cells prior to sequencing. Cultured cells yielded isolated CD4+ T cells after 10 days. Nucleocapsid antibodies were negative in the vaccine recipients, who had never had SARS-CoV-2 infection. Generated by immunoSEQ multiplex PCR, the TCRdb table keeps only in-frame clones and is missing some. This sample has tens of thousands of clones, with approximately 72% found just once.

The receptor's source is a human donor who received a COVID-19 vaccine. V usage is TRBV30 and J usage is TRBJ1-2; D remains unclear. This specimen consisted of CD4+ T cells from PBMCs cultured with HCoV-OC43 spike peptides, obtained before COVID-19 vaccination. As to subset: HCoV-OC43 spike overlapping peptide pool stimulation. This CDR3 reads CAWRSGIYGYTF. DNA of the CDR3: TGTGCCTGGAGATCGGGGATCTATGGCTACACCTTC.